These T cell receptor beta chains were read from a single sample in a study of blood T cell repertoires in COVID-19. Using immunoSEQ multiplex PCR, the repertoire was profiled, and TCRdb retains in-frame clones only, with some absent. The data show roughly 100,000 clones, with 91% seen just once and 4% to 4.5% held by the top ten. What was sequenced was peripheral blood. The receptors originated from a man aged 18 to 35 with acute or convalescent COVID-19. The CDR3 runs from the conserved cysteine through the conserved F or W. A D gene is named only where the DNA matches it firmly. Only part of the rows carry a size: once, few, many, or a class if the clone is expanded.

V	J	D	size	DNA	CDR3
TRBV6-1	TRBJ1-1	TRBD1	NA	TGTGCCAGCAGTGCTTCCCCCGGGACAGGGGCGCGAGGGACTGAAGCTTTCTTT	CASSASPGTGARGTEAFF
TRBV27	TRBJ2-1	NA	NA	TGTGCCAGCAGCACAGTCGGCAATGAGCAGTTCTTC	CASSTVGNEQFF
TRBV18	TRBJ2-1	TRBD2	once	TGTGCCAGCTCACCAGTTACCAGCGGGGGCCCAAATGAGCAGTTCTTC	CASSPVTSGGPNEQFF
TRBV7-9	TRBJ1-4	TRBD1	NA	TGTGCCAGCAGCTTAGGACAGGGGTCGGATTCGGAAAAACTGTTTTTT	CASSLGQGSDSEKLFF
TRBV11-3	TRBJ2-7	NA	few	TGTGCCAGCAGCTCGGACAGCTCCTACGAGCAGTACTTC	CASSSDSSYEQYF
TRBV7-9	TRBJ1-2	NA	NA	TGTGCCAGCAGCTCTCCCAGGGACTCCTACTATGGCTACACCTTC	CASSSPRDSYYGYTF
TRBV27	TRBJ2-5	TRBD2	NA	TGTGCCAGCAGTTTGGGACTAGCGGAGACCCAGTACTTC	CASSLGLAETQYF
TRBV19	TRBJ2-6	NA	NA	TGTGCCAGTAGTATAGTCCGGAGATCTAGCTCTGGGGCCAACGTCCTGACTTTC	CASSIVRRSSSGANVLTF
TRBV5-1	TRBJ1-1	NA	NA	TGCGCCAGCAGCTTGGGCGGTGAAGCTTTCTTT	CASSLGGEAFF
TRBV24-1	TRBJ2-2	TRBD2	NA	TGTGCCACCAGTGATCCTCTAGCGGGGAGAAGAACCGGGGAGCTGTTTTTT	CATSDPLAGRRTGELFF
TRBV6-5	TRBJ1-4	NA	NA	TGTGCCAGCAGGGACAGTTGGAATGAAAAACTGTTTTTT	CASRDSWNEKLFF
TRBV6-4	TRBJ1-2	NA	NA	TGTGCCAGCAGTGACTCGGGCCTATATGGCTACACCTTC	CASSDSGLYGYTF
TRBV15	TRBJ1-2	NA	NA	TGTGCCACCAGCAGTATGAACAGGGACGGCTACACCTTC	CATSSMNRDGYTF
TRBV19	TRBJ2-2	NA	NA	TGTGCCAGTAGTATAGTGGCAGGGGTGGCCGGGGAGCTGTTTTTT	CASSIVAGVAGELFF
TRBV3-1/TRBV3-2	TRBJ2-7	NA	NA	TGTGCCGTACAAGGGGGACGTACCAAGCAGTACTTC	CAVQGGRTKQYF
TRBV24-1	TRBJ1-1	NA	NA	TGTGCCACCAGTGGCGGGATGAACACTGAAGCTTTCTTT	CATSGGMNTEAFF
TRBV9	TRBJ1-3	NA	NA	TGTGCCAGCAGCGTTACACAGGGAAGCCCTGGAAACACCATATATTTT	CASSVTQGSPGNTIYF
TRBV12-5	TRBJ1-6	TRBD1	NA	TGTGCTAGTGCCTACATCCGGGACAGGTCCCTCAGCTCCTATAATTCACCCCTCCACTTT	CASAYIRDRSLSSYNSPLHF
TRBV27	TRBJ1-2	TRBD1	NA	TGTGCCAGCAGTTTTTGGAGGGGACAGGGTGGGAACTATGGCTACACCTTC	CASSFWRGQGGNYGYTF
TRBV10-3	TRBJ2-5	TRBD2	once	TGTGCCATCAGTGAGTCGACGACTAGCGGAGAGACCCAGTACTTC	CAISESTTSGETQYF